This is a list of T cell receptor beta chains from one sample in a study of shared clonotypes between healthy human individuals. Measured with immunoSEQ multiplex PCR; TCRdb has only the in-frame clones, and not every one. Of about 1 million clones listed, 65% to 75% were seen once; the top ten hold roughly 1.5%. The sample was memory CD4+ T cells sorted from blood. The receptors here all came from a man between 18 and 35 years old in good health. The CDR3 runs from the conserved cysteine through the conserved F or W. A D gene is named only where the DNA matches it firmly. The size field is filled for only some rows; it gives once, few, many or a size class.

CDR3 protein	CDR3 DNA	CDR3 length	J gene	clone size	D gene	V gene
CASSFSWGPQETQYF	TGTGCCAGCAGTTTTTCATGGGGTCCGCAAGAGACCCAGTACTTC	15	TRBJ2-5	-	-	TRBV6-5
CAISPRAEEGLRYGYTF	TGTGCCATCAGTCCGCGGGCAGAGGAAGGGCTCCGATATGGCTACACCTTC	17	TRBJ1-2	-	-	TRBV10-3
CAWSVPWDRAYSPLHF	TGTGCCTGGAGTGTACCCTGGGACAGGGCTTATTCACCCCTCCACTTT	16	TRBJ1-6	-	TRBD1	TRBV30
CASSGAEAGVGTQYF	TGTGCCAGTAGTGGGGCGGAAGCGGGAGTTGGGACCCAGTACTTC	15	TRBJ2-5	-	TRBD2	TRBV19
CASTAEGRGDSPLHF	TGTGCCAGCACCGCTGAGGGCAGGGGCGATTCACCCCTCCACTTT	15	TRBJ1-6	few	-	TRBV2
CASSLEGSGAEAFF	TGCGCCAGCAGCTTGGAGGGGTCGGGGGCTGAAGCTTTCTTT	14	TRBJ1-1	once	-	TRBV5-1
CASSDSFGSSYNEQFF	TGTGCCAGCAGTGACTCTTTCGGGAGCTCCTACAATGAGCAGTTCTTC	16	TRBJ2-1	-	-	TRBV6-4
CASSISTGPTKTPLHF	TGTGCCAGTAGTATATCGACGGGCCCCACGAAGACACCCCTCCACTTT	16	TRBJ1-6	-	-	TRBV19
CASSLGNIYHNEQYF	TGTGCCAGCAGCTTAGGAAACATATATCATAACGAGCAGTACTTC	15	TRBJ2-7	-	-	TRBV7-9
CASSQDLLGTGANYGYTF	TGCGCCAGCAGCCAAGACCTTCTAGGGACAGGGGCGAACTATGGCTACACCTTC	18	TRBJ1-2	-	TRBD1	TRBV4-3
CASSLGVGPGDFF	TGTGCCAGCAGCTTGGGGGTAGGCCCCGGGGACTTCTTC	13	TRBJ2-1	-	-	TRBV5-6
CASSSGESYYGYTF	TGTGCCAGCAGTTCTGGAGAATCGTACTATGGCTACACCTTC	14	TRBJ1-2	-	-	TRBV6-1
CASSVSGTLNTEAFF	TGTGCCAGCAGCGTAAGTGGCACCTTGAACACTGAAGCTTTCTTT	15	TRBJ1-1	few	-	TRBV9
CASSSGGDDYGYTF	TGTGCCAGCAGCTCCGGGGGGGATGACTATGGCTACACCTTC	14	TRBJ1-2	-	-	TRBV5-6
CASSDMLRGYTF	TGTGCCAGCAGTGACATGTTGAGAGGCTACACCTTC	12	TRBJ1-2	few	-	TRBV27
CAWSVGNTYEQYF	TGTGCCTGGAGTGTGGGCAATACCTACGAGCAGTACTTC	13	TRBJ2-7	-	-	TRBV30
CASSLEPTYEQYF	TGTGCCAGCAGCTTAGAGCCAACCTACGAGCAGTACTTC	13	TRBJ2-7	-	-	TRBV7-2
CASSEEMAARNEKLFF	TGTGCCAGCAGTGAAGAAATGGCAGCAAGGAATGAAAAACTGTTTTTT	16	TRBJ1-4	few	-	TRBV2
CASARDRGVKNSPLHF	TGTGCCAGCGCCCGGGACAGGGGAGTGAAGAATTCACCCCTCCACTTT	16	TRBJ1-6	-	TRBD1	TRBV18
CASSLLGPDTQYF	TGTGCCAGCAGCTTATTAGGCCCAGATACGCAGTATTTT	13	TRBJ2-3	-	-	TRBV11-2
CASSSSGPTDTQYF	TGCGCCAGCAGCTCTAGTGGTCCCACAGATACGCAGTATTTT	14	TRBJ2-3	many	-	TRBV4-1
CASSESGREDGYTF	TGTGCCAGCAGTGAATCCGGCAGGGAGGATGGCTACACCTTC	14	TRBJ1-2	-	-	TRBV25-1
CASSRAGWGEQYF	TGTGCCAGCAGCCGGGCCGGCTGGGGCGAGCAGTACTTC	13	TRBJ2-7	-	-	TRBV6-5
CASGSNLGTYEQYF	TGTGCCAGCGGAAGTAATCTGGGGACCTACGAGCAGTACTTC	14	TRBJ2-7	-	-	TRBV6-1
CAIRRTSATDTQYF	TGTGCCATCAGAAGGACTAGCGCCACAGATACGCAGTATTTT	14	TRBJ2-3	-	TRBD2	TRBV10-3
CASSLASGVGNEQFF	TGCGCCAGCAGCTTGGCTAGCGGGGTTGGCAATGAGCAGTTCTTC	15	TRBJ2-1	-	TRBD2	TRBV5-1
CASSSAGSNEKLFF	TGTGCCAGCAGTTCGGCCGGGTCTAATGAAAAACTGTTTTTT	14	TRBJ1-4	few	-	TRBV28
CASSSGTSGYNEQFF	TGTGCCAGCAGCTCCGGGACTAGCGGGTACAATGAGCAGTTCTTC	15	TRBJ2-1	-	TRBD2	TRBV7-8
CASSLGAGGGEQYF	TGCGCCAGCAGCTTAGGAGCGGGAGGGGGCGAGCAGTACTTC	14	TRBJ2-7	-	TRBD2	TRBV5-1
CSVLYGGNQPQHF	TGCAGCGTCCTATATGGGGGCAATCAGCCCCAGCATTTT	13	TRBJ1-5	-	-	TRBV29-1
CASSPTSLAGRGTEAFF	TGTGCCAGCTCACCAACGTCCCTGGCAGGCCGGGGCACTGAAGCTTTCTTT	17	TRBJ1-1	few	-	TRBV18
CASSLRLASEQYF	TGCGCCAGCAGCCTACGACTAGCTTCCGAGCAGTACTTC	13	TRBJ2-7	-	TRBD2	TRBV4-1
CASSLEAGSGGELFF	TGCGCCAGCAGCTTGGAGGCAGGATCGGGCGGGGAGCTGTTTTTT	15	TRBJ2-2	-	-	TRBV5-1
CARKGNTSTDTQYF	TGCGCCAGAAAGGGGAATACTAGCACAGATACGCAGTATTTT	14	TRBJ2-3	-	-	TRBV10-2
CASSLGQSSYNSPLHF	TGTGCCAGCAGCTTAGGGCAAAGCTCCTATAATTCACCCCTCCACTTT	16	TRBJ1-6	-	-	TRBV11-2
CASSQGQGSNYGYTF	TGCGCCAGCAGCCAAGGGCAGGGGTCGAACTATGGCTACACCTTC	15	TRBJ1-2	few	-	TRBV4-1
CSGRQGDGYGYTF	TGCAGCGGCCGACAGGGGGATGGCTATGGCTACACCTTC	13	TRBJ1-2	-	TRBD1	TRBV29-1
CAIRPDAYNEQFF	TGTGCCATCAGGCCTGACGCCTACAATGAGCAGTTCTTC	13	TRBJ2-1	-	-	TRBV10-3
CASRAGTDYSPLHF	TGTGCCAGCAGGGCCGGGACGGATTATTCACCCCTCCACTTT	14	TRBJ1-6	-	-	TRBV6-5
CASSSTGRDEAFF	TGTGCCAGCAGTTCGACCGGACGGGATGAAGCTTTCTTT	13	TRBJ1-1	-	-	TRBV27
CASSQEARDTQYF	TGCGCCAGCAGCCAGGAGGCTCGAGATACGCAGTATTTT	13	TRBJ2-3	-	-	TRBV4-3
CAWTVLFF	TGTGCCTGGACCGTGCTGTTCTTC	8	TRBJ2-1	-	-	TRBV30
CASSLGQGGNSPLHF	TGTGCCAGCAGCCTCGGACAGGGCGGCAATTCACCCCTCCACTTT	15	TRBJ1-6	few	TRBD1	TRBV2
CASSQDMTRGTEAFF	TGCGCCAGCAGCCAAGATATGACGAGGGGAACTGAAGCTTTCTTT	15	TRBJ1-1	-	-	TRBV4-3
CASSQSTSTGELFF	TGTGCCAGCAGCCAGTCCACTAGCACCGGGGAGCTGTTTTTT	14	TRBJ2-2	-	-	TRBV9
CASSPRGGSNTEAFF	TGTGCCAGCAGCCCTCGTGGGGGAAGCAACACTGAAGCTTTCTTT	15	TRBJ1-1	-	-	TRBV7-8